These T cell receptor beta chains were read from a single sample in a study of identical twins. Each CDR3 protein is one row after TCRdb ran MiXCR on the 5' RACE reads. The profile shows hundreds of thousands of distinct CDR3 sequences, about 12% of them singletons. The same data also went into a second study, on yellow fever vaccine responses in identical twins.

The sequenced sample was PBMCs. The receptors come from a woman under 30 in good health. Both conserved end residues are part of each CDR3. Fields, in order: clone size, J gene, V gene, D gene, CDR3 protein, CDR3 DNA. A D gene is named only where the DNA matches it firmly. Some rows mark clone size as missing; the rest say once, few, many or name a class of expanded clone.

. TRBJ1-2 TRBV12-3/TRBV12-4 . CASSTGFGYTF TGTGCCAGCAGTACAGGGTTCGGCTACACCTTC
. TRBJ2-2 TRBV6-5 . CASSYQKGTGELFF TGTGCCAGCAGTTACCAAAAGGGAACCGGGGAGCTGTTTTTT
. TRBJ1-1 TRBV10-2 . CASSESRAFF TGCGCCAGCAGTGAGTCGCGGGCTTTCTTT
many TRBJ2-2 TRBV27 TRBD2 CASSALAGVTGELFF TGTGCCAGCAGCGCCCTAGCGGGGGTCACCGGGGAGCTGTTTTTT
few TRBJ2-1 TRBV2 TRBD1 CASSHRGLHNEQFF TGTGCCAGCAGTCACAGGGGGCTCCACAATGAGCAGTTCTTC
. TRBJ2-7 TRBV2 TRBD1 CASRDRAVSSYEQYF TGTGCCAGCCGGGACAGGGCCGTTAGCTCCTACGAGCAGTACTTC
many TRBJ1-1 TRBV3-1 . CASRQDAGVGAFF TGTGCCAGCAGACAAGACGCGGGAGTGGGAGCTTTCTTT
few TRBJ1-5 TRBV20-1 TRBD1 CSASPSPDREDQPQHF TGCAGTGCTAGCCCATCCCCCGACAGGGAAGATCAGCCCCAGCATTTT
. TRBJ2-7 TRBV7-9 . CASSRSVLSSYEQYF TGTGCCAGCAGCCGAAGCGTACTGAGCTCCTACGAGCAGTACTTC
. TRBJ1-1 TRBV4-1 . CASSQDRRRGLNTEAFF TGCGCCAGCAGCCAAGATAGGCGTAGGGGACTGAACACTGAAGCTTTCTTT
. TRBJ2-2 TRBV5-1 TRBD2 CASTSWGGDTGELFF TGCGCCAGCACCTCCTGGGGAGGGGACACCGGGGAGCTGTTTTTT
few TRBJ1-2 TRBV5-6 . CASSYPGPWNGYTF TGTGCCAGCAGCTACCCGGGCCCTTGGAATGGCTACACCTTC
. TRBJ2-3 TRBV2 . CASSEGGNTDTQYF TGTGCCAGCAGTGAGGGCGGGAACACAGATACGCAGTATTTT
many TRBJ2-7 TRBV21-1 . CASSKEAGTGTYEQYF TGTGCCAGCAGCAAAGAGGCCGGGACAGGGACCTACGAGCAGTACTTC
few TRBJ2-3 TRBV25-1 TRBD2 CASSGTSGGPHSPDTQYF TGTGCCAGCAGTGGAACTAGCGGGGGTCCTCATTCTCCAGATACGCAGTATTTT